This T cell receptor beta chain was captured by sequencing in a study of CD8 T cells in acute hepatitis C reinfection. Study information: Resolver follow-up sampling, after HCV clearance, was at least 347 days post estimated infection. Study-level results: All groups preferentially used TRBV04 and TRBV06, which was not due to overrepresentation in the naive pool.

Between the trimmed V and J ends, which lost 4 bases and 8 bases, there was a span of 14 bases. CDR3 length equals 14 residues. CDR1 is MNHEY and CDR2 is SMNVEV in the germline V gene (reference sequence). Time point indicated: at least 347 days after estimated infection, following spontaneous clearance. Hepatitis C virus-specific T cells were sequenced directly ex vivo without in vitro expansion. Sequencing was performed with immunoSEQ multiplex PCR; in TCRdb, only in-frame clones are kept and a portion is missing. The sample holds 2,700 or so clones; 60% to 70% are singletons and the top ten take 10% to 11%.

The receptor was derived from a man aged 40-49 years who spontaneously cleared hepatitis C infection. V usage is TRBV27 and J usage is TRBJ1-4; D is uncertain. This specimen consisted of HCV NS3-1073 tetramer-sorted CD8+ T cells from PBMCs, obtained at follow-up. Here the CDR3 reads CASSYRGSAEKLFF. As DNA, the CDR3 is TGTGCCAGCAGTTATCGCGGCAGCGCGGAAAAACTGTTTTTT.